These 4 T cell receptor beta chains came from one sample sequenced in a study of T cells after yellow fever vaccination. MiXCR was run by TCRdb on the 5' RACE reads, yielding one entry per CDR3 protein. The sample lists around 140,000 distinct CDR3 sequences; about 6.2% were seen once. Sequences were derived from CD4+ T cells sorted from PBMCs, sampled 10 days after the yellow fever booster vaccination. All receptors come from a man aged 25 to 45 who received the YFV17D yellow fever vaccine.

This clonotype was recorded at least ten times. The J gene is TRBJ2-5, the V gene TRBV27; D perhaps matches TRBD1 (6 bases). CDR3 length equals 15 residues. Trimming cost V 0 bases and J 4 bases, with 12 bases left between them. Germline-derived CDR1 and CDR2 are MNHEY and SMNVEV (reference sequence). The CDR3 nucleotides are TGTGCCAGCAGTTTATCATGGCAGGGGAGAGAGACCCAGTACTTC. This translates into CASSLSWQGRETQYF.

The rearrangement uses TRBV5-1 and TRBJ2-5; D call uncertain. V gave up 0 bases and J gave up 1 base, with 7 bases separating them. The germline CDR1 and CDR2 sequences are SGHRS and YFSETQ. CDR3 length equals 14 residues. CDR3 in amino acids: CASSLAAVQETQYF. DNA of the CDR3: TGCGCCAGCAGCTTGGCCGCCGTCCAAGAGACCCAGTACTTC.

This clonotype has a handful of counts. The genes are TRBV15 and TRBJ2-1, with 8 bases aligning to TRBD1. From germline, CDR1 is LNHNV and CDR2 YYDKDF (reference sequence). The junction had 9 bases not matched to a gene; V was cut back by 7 bases and J by 7 bases. The CDR3 sequence is 14 residues long. The CDR3 sequence: CATIPDRGGNEQFF. CDR3 DNA sequence: TGTGCCACCATCCCCGACAGGGGTGGTAATGAGCAGTTCTTC.

This clonotype was seen repeatedly, ten times or more. The J gene is TRBJ2-7, the V gene TRBV20-1; 8 bases fit TRBD1. The CDR3 loop spans 15 amino acids. Germline CDR1 and CDR2: DFQATT and SNEGSKA (reference sequence). V dropped 3 bases and J dropped 2; count of bases not matched to a gene: 9. The CDR3 is CSARDPTGAAYEQYF. The CDR3 DNA follows: TGCAGTGCTAGGGACCCGACAGGGGCCGCCTACGAGCAGTACTTC.